This T cell receptor (beta chain) comes out of a study of cytomegalovirus exposure and HLA in healthy donors. Study results and limitations: In a later analysis, a genetic analysis reported fewer productive-TCR N-insertions in an Asian-associated ancestry cluster than the cohort average. Sequencing had likely introduced a cluster of highly shared sequence variants as an artifact.

The PCR ran on 60 Vbeta and 13 Jbeta primers. Repertoires were generated with immunoSEQ multiplex PCR, while TCRdb's copy carries only in-frame clones and drops some. The specimen's table records fewer than 200,000 clones. About this clone: Its antigen remains unidentified.

CDR1 is LNHDA, CDR2 SQIVND, per germline (reference sequence). The CDR3 is made up of 15 amino acids. Deletions cut 3 bases from V and 4 bases from J, with 16 bases between. The chain combines TRBV19 with TRBJ2-7; TRBD1 might be the D (5 bases). This TCR was sampled from a man under 40 in good health and CMV-seronegative. The sequencing input was PBMCs. The CDR3 sequence: CASSMGDSLFYEQYF. The CDR3 DNA follows: TGTGCCAGTAGTATGGGTGACAGCCTATTTTACGAGCAGTACTTC.